This TCR beta chain appears in the sequencing data of a study of T cell responses to AZD1222 COVID-19 vaccine. TCRdb's copy holds only in-frame clones and misses some; the assay was immunoSEQ multiplex PCR. The table lists over 95,000 clones, roughly nine tenths of them singletons. Looked up from germline, CDR1 is MNHEY and CDR2 is SVGAGI. Losses at the gene ends were 4 bases for V and 14 bases for J; bases not matched to a gene: 10. This CDR3 is built from 14 residues. The chain recombines TRBV6-5 with TRBJ1-6; 8 bases are a match to TRBD1. The TCR originated in an adult in good health. Sample: peripheral blood, taken on day 0 of AZD1222 vaccination. DNA for the CDR3: TGTGCCAGCAGTTTACAGGGGGATCCTTATACCCTCCACTTT. Translated: CASSLQGDPYTLHF.